Each of the 32 T cell receptor beta chains below was sequenced from the same sample in a study of human T cells and chemical hapten exposure. A single record per CDR3 protein comes from TCRdb applying MiXCR to the RACE reads. The table shows 89,000 or so distinct CDR3 sequences, with 8.5% occurring only once. The time point: pre-sensitization, week 0. Treatment defined: therapeutic diphenylcyclopropenone sensitization with weekly scalp DPC. Sequencing used whole blood, obtained in connection with sensitization to the hapten diphenylcyclopropenone (DPC). The source is a man aged 40-55 years with alopecia areata. Some clones in this sample may be carry-over from other donors' samples.

The genes are TRBV5-6 and TRBJ2-1; TRBD1 matches 9 bases. This CDR3 is 14 amino acids long. The germline V gene encodes CDR1 SGHDT and CDR2 YYEEEE. After removal of 2 bases from V and 7 bases from J, the junction contained 4 bases not matched to a gene. CDR3 DNA: TGTGCCAGCAGCTTCGGGACAGGGAGTAATGAGCAGTTCTTC. It encodes CASSFGTGSNEQFF.

The V gene is TRBV5-1, the J gene TRBJ1-1; D not certain. The CDR3 is made up of 14 amino acids. The germline V and J ends were trimmed by 7 bases and 5 bases, with 18 bases remaining between them. Germline V CDR1 and CDR2: SGHRS, YFSETQ. The CDR3 region has the DNA TGCGCCAGCCTGAAGATGGAGGGAGGGACTGAAGCTTTCTTT. Protein: CASLKMEGGTEAFF.

The V and J genes are TRBV19 and TRBJ2-2; 8 bases match TRBD2. CDR1 and CDR2 from the germline V gene are LNHDA and SQIVND (reference sequence). This CDR3 is built from 16 residues. V gave up 1 base and J gave up 4 bases; unmatched junction bases: 5. For the CDR3, the DNA is TGTGCCAGTAGTATAGCCGGGAGGGCGGTCACCGGGGAGCTGTTTTTT. This encodes CASSIAGRAVTGELFF.

V gene TRBV7-2 combines with J gene TRBJ2-1; D gene ambiguous. Between the trimmed V and J ends, which lost 0 bases and 7 bases, there was a span of 7 bases. The CDR3 spans 13 residues. The germline V gene has CDR1 SGHTA and CDR2 FQGNSA. The CDR3 spells CASSLANGNEQFF. CDR3 DNA sequence: TGTGCCAGCAGCTTAGCGAACGGGAATGAGCAGTTCTTC.

This clonotype was seen a handful of times. V is TRBV5-5 and J is TRBJ2-7, with D maybe TRBD1 (5 bases). CDR3 length: 14 residues. Germline lookup yields CDR1 SGHKS and CDR2 YYEKEE (reference sequence). Trimming removed 3 bases at V and 1 base at J, with 11 bases between. The CDR3 DNA follows: TGTGCCAGCAGCTCACAGGTTGGGTCCTACGAGCAGTACTTC. This translates into CASSSQVGSYEQYF. Full variable domain (rest looked up from reference TRBV5-5 and TRBJ2-7): DAGVTQSPTHLIKTRGQQVTLRCSPISGHKSVSWYQQVLGQGPQFIFQYYEKEERGRGNFPDRFSARQFPNYSSELNVNALLLGDSALYLCASSSQVGSYEQYFGPGTRLTVT.

The sample holds many counts of this clonotype. The rearrangement links TRBV7-9 to TRBJ2-3; D is undetermined. The CDR3 is 12 residues long. CDR1 is SEHNR and CDR2 is FQNEAQ in the germline V gene (reference sequence). Trimming cost V 6 bases and J 10 bases, with 14 bases left between them. As DNA, the CDR3 is TGTGCCAGCAGTCTTGCAGACACAGCGCAGTATTTT. Protein: CASSLADTAQYF. The complete variable domain, with remaining parts taken from reference TRBV7-9 and TRBJ2-3, reads DTGVSQNPRHKITKRGQNVTFRCDPISEHNRLYWYRQTLGQGPEFLTYFQNEAQLEKSRLLSDRFSAERPKGSFSTLEIQRTEQGDSAMYLCASSLADTAQYFGPGTRLTVL.

This clonotype was seen repeatedly, ten times or more. The chain carries TRBV3-1 and TRBJ2-1; 9 positions agree with TRBD1. V was clipped by 0 bases and J by 2 bases; unmatched bases: 8. Germline lookup yields CDR1 LGHDT and CDR2 YNNKEL (reference sequence). This CDR3 has 18 amino acids. The CDR3 sequence: CASSQDVFRDRAYNEQFF. The CDR3 bases are TGTGCCAGCAGCCAAGACGTCTTCCGGGACAGGGCCTACAATGAGCAGTTCTTC.

This clonotype came up a few times. The rearrangement joins TRBV7-2 to TRBJ2-5; 9 bases map to TRBD2. The CDR3 has 16 amino acids. Unmatched junction bases numbered 9, after V lost 5 bases and J lost 2 bases. Germline V gene data show CDR1 as SGHTA and CDR2 as FQGNSA. The CDR3 region is CASSIQAGGTQETQYF. CDR3 in DNA: TGTGCCAGCAGCATACAAGCGGGAGGAACACAAGAGACCCAGTACTTC.

This clonotype was detected a few times. The V gene is TRBV27, the J gene TRBJ2-1; D remains unclear. The germline V gene encodes CDR1 MNHEY and CDR2 SMNVEV (reference sequence). V lost 0 bases to trimming and J lost 9 bases, with 6 bases between them. This CDR3 contains 12 residues. CDR3 in amino acids: CASSLSPGEQFF. The CDR3 DNA is TGTGCCAGCAGTTTATCCCCTGGTGAGCAGTTCTTC.

V usage is TRBV7-8 and J usage is TRBJ2-5, with 9 bases aligning to TRBD2. The CDR3 loop spans 15 amino acids. Germline trimming cut 6 bases from V and 2 bases from J; bases unmatched to any gene: 7. CDR1 and CDR2 (germline): SGHVS, FQNEAQ. CDR3 in DNA: TGTGCCAGCAGTTCGAAAGCGGGAGGACAAGAGACCCAGTACTTC. Translation: CASSSKAGGQETQYF. Full variable domain (outside the CDR3, taken from reference TRBV7-8 and TRBJ2-5): GAGVSQSPRYKVAKRGQDVALRCDPISGHVSLFWYQQALGQGPEFLTYFQNEAQLDKSGLPSDRFFAERPEGSVSTLKIQRTQQEDSAVYLCASSSKAGGQETQYFGPGTRLLVL.

The V gene is TRBV6-5, the J gene TRBJ2-5; D gene uncertain. Germline values: CDR1 MNHEY, CDR2 SVGAGI. The CDR3 consists of 15 residues. V lost 0 bases and J lost 5, with 13 bases in between. The CDR3 region is CASSYSRSRVETQYF. CDR3 bases: TGTGCCAGCAGTTACTCGAGGTCTAGGGTTGAGACCCAGTACTTC.

This clonotype appeared many times. CDR3 bases: TGCAGCGTTGCGGATTCCTACGAGCAGTACTTC. This gives the protein CSVADSYEQYF. The chain joins TRBV29-1 to TRBJ2-7; D is undetermined. The CDR3 length is 11 residues. Germline values: CDR1 SQVTM, CDR2 ANQGSEA. Trimming removed 4 bases from V and 1 base from J, with 5 bases in between.

This clonotype was observed at least ten times. The genes are TRBV12-3 or TRBV12-4 and TRBJ2-1; D possibly corresponds to TRBD2 (7 bases). The CDR3 loop spans 19 amino acids. Trimming shortened V by 5 bases and J by 6 bases, and 29 bases separated the two germline ends. CDR3 DNA: TGTGCCAGCAGTCCGGTGCTAGGGGGAGGGACGGGAGAGTCCAATGAGCAGTTCTTC. Translated, it gives CASSPVLGGGTGESNEQFF.

The J gene is TRBJ2-1, the V gene TRBV6-4, with no clear D. CDR3 length: 11 residues. The V end was cut by 7 bases, the J end by 8 bases, with 9 bases between. Looked up from germline, CDR1 is MRHNA and CDR2 is SNTAGT. For the CDR3, the DNA is TGTGCCAGCATTAGGTGTGATGAGCAGTTCTTC. Translation gives CASIRCDEQFF.

The sample holds a few counts of this clonotype. The chain is built from TRBV12-3 or TRBV12-4 and TRBJ2-3, with 13 nucleotides matching TRBD2. J gave up 6 bases and V 5 bases, and 11 bases lay outside the gene matches. The CDR3 is 17 amino acids. The CDR3 DNA reads as TGTGCCAGCAGTCCCGGGACTAGCGGGGACCTTGAGGATACGCAGTATTTT. This sequence encodes CASSPGTSGDLEDTQYF.

The chain uses TRBV5-1 and TRBJ2-7, with 8 bases lining up with TRBD1. Germline-derived CDR1 and CDR2 are SGHRS and YFSETQ. V lost 4 bases, J lost 0 bases, and 9 bases stayed unmatched. The CDR3 runs to 16 residues. Here the CDR3 reads CASSPGTGPSSYEQYV. DNA for the CDR3: TGCGCCAGCAGCCCCGGGACAGGCCCTTCCTCCTACGAGCAGTACGTC.

V and J are TRBV9 and TRBJ2-1, with D uncertain. Per the germline V gene, CDR1 is SGDLS and CDR2 is YYNGEE. The CDR3 is 12 residues long. Trimming shortened V by 4 bases and J by 5 bases, and 7 bases separated the two germline ends. In nucleotides, the CDR3 is TGTGCCAGCAGCCTAAGAAACAATGAGCAGTTCTTC. Translated, it gives CASSLRNNEQFF. Filled out from reference TRBV9 and TRBJ2-1, the complete variable domain reads DSGVTQTPKHLITATGQRVTLRCSPRSGDLSVYWYQQSLDQGLQFLIQYYNGEERAKGNILERFSAQQFPDLHSELNLSSLELGDSALYFCASSLRNNEQFFGPGTRLTVL.

At least ten counts were recorded for this clonotype. This chain links TRBV29-1 with TRBJ2-2, with a weak D call TRBD2 (6 bases). Per germline, CDR1 SQVTM and CDR2 ANQGSEA. This CDR3 has 13 residues. V was cut by 4 bases and J by 4 bases, with 10 bases left in between. DNA for the CDR3: TGCAGCGTTGGCGGGGAGGCCACCGGGGAGCTGTTTTTT. This encodes CSVGGEATGELFF.

V gene TRBV6-2 or TRBV6-3 combines with J gene TRBJ2-7, with no clear D. The CDR3 has 11 residues. The germline gives CDR1 MNHEY, CDR2 SVGEGT. Between the trimmed V and J ends, which lost 2 bases and 7 bases, there was a span of 6 bases. The CDR3 DNA is TGTGCCAGCAGTTACGCGGAGGAGCAGTACTTC. It specifies CASSYAEEQYF.

Many counts were recorded for this clonotype. The V gene is TRBV2, the J gene TRBJ1-2; 9 positions agree with TRBD1. The J segment lost 6 bases and the V segment lost 9 bases, leaving 8 bases of the junction unmatched. This CDR3 has 13 amino acids. Germline V gene lookup returns CDR1 SNHLY and CDR2 FYNNEI. Written as DNA, the CDR3 is TGTGCCAGAACAGGGGGCGATCTGGATGGCTACACCTTC. It encodes CARTGGDLDGYTF.

This clonotype was seen ten or more times. The chain couples TRBV9 to TRBJ1-1; 9 nucleotides align to TRBD1. V was clipped by 0 bases and J by 4 bases; unmatched bases: 4. In germline, CDR1 is SGDLS, CDR2 YYNGEE. The CDR3 sequence is 15 residues long. CDR3 loop: CASSVGGQGSTEAFF. In DNA, the CDR3 is TGTGCCAGCAGCGTAGGGGGACAGGGATCCACTGAAGCTTTCTTT. Variable domain in full (rest from reference TRBV9 and TRBJ1-1): DSGVTQTPKHLITATGQRVTLRCSPRSGDLSVYWYQQSLDQGLQFLIQYYNGEERAKGNILERFSAQQFPDLHSELNLSSLELGDSALYFCASSVGGQGSTEAFFGQGTRLTVV.

This clonotype appeared a few times. V is TRBV5-6 and J is TRBJ1-2, with D perhaps TRBD1 (5 bases). The V gene lost 4 bases and the J gene lost 8 bases, with 18 bases spanning the gap. The germline CDR1 and CDR2 sequences are SGHDT and YYEEEE. CDR3 size: 14 residues. CDR3 DNA sequence: TGTGCCAGCAGCCGCAACGTCCAGGGAAGGGGCTACACCTTC. This sequence encodes CASSRNVQGRGYTF. The full variable domain, rest sourced from reference TRBV5-6 and TRBJ1-2, is DAGVTQSPTHLIKTRGQQVTLRCSPKSGHDTVSWYQQALGQGPQFIFQYYEEEERQRGNFPDRFSGHQFPNYSSELNVNALLLGDSALYLCASSRNVQGRGYTFGSGTRLTVV.

This clonotype was observed a handful of times. The V call is TRBV20-1, the J call TRBJ2-1; tentative D call: TRBD1 (6 bases). CDR1 DFQATT and CDR2 SNEGSKA come from the germline V gene (reference sequence). This CDR3 comprises 14 residues. Between the trimmed V and J ends, which lost 7 bases and 7 bases, there was a span of 20 bases. In DNA form, the CDR3 reads TGCAGTGTCTTGAGGGGGACCTACCTAAATGAGCAGTTCTTC. It yields the protein CSVLRGTYLNEQFF.

This clonotype has at least ten counts. The chain recombines TRBV3-1 with TRBJ1-2; the D gene is possibly TRBD1 (5 bases). The CDR3 extends over 12 amino acids. Germline V CDR1 and CDR2: LGHDT, YNNKEL (reference sequence). V was trimmed by 5 bases and J by 7 bases, leaving 11 bases between them. CDR3 nucleotide sequence: TGTGCCAGCAGCAAGGAGGGACGTGGCTACACCTTC. This gives the protein CASSKEGRGYTF.

Ten or more counts support this clonotype. The CDR3 loop reads CASSLSELISTDTQYF. The CDR3 nucleotides are TGTGCCAGCAGCTTAAGTGAGCTTATTAGCACAGATACGCAGTATTTT. The V call is TRBV11-2, the J call TRBJ2-3; no clear D gene. Deletions cut 2 bases from V and 0 bases from J, with 12 bases between. This CDR3 is 16 amino acids long. Germline V gene lookup returns CDR1 SGHAT and CDR2 FQNNGV.

This clonotype was recorded many times. The V call is TRBV27, the J call TRBJ1-2; D remains ambiguous. Trimming stripped 5 bases from V and 4 bases from J, with 11 bases between. The V gene's germline CDR1 is MNHEY and CDR2 SMNVEV (reference sequence). The CDR3 length is 13 residues. CDR3 sequence (DNA): TGTGCCAGCAGTCGCGGAGGGATCTATGGCTACACCTTC. Its protein is CASSRGGIYGYTF.

The V gene is TRBV6-2 or TRBV6-3, the J gene TRBJ2-7; 8 nucleotides align to TRBD2. CDR1 and CDR2 from the germline V gene are MNHEY and SVGEGT. The J segment lost 7 bases and the V segment lost 4 bases, leaving 9 bases of the junction unmatched. This CDR3 comprises 14 residues. The CDR3 nucleotides read TGTGCCAGCAGTTCGTTGCCTAGCGGGTGGGAGCAGTACGTC. This gives the protein CASSSLPSGWEQYV.

The rearrangement uses TRBV9 and TRBJ2-1; TRBD1 or TRBD2 may be the D gene (5 bases each). Looked up from germline, CDR1 is SGDLS and CDR2 is YYNGEE. The CDR3 loop spans 15 amino acids. V lost 0 bases to trimming and J lost 3 bases, with 10 bases between them. CDR3 residues: CASSVVGGIYNEQFF. CDR3 DNA: TGTGCCAGCAGCGTAGTTGGGGGAATCTACAATGAGCAGTTCTTC.

This clonotype has at least ten counts. V is TRBV4-2 and J is TRBJ2-5; 11 nucleotides align to TRBD2. CDR1 is LGHNA and CDR2 is YNFKEQ in the germline V gene. Trimming took 4 bases from V and 2 from J; bases not matched to a gene: 3. The CDR3 is made up of 15 amino acids. DNA of the CDR3: TGTGCCAGCAGCCCGGGGACTAGCGGACAAGAGACCCAGTACTTC. As protein: CASSPGTSGQETQYF.

This clonotype was observed many times. This chain joins TRBV7-9 and TRBJ2-3, with unresolved D. The germline gives CDR1 SEHNR, CDR2 FQNEAQ (reference sequence). The ends were cut back, 2 bases at V and 2 bases at J, with 8 bases in the middle. The CDR3 is 14 amino acids. The CDR3 is CASSLWQSTDTQYF. As DNA, the CDR3 is TGTGCCAGCAGCTTATGGCAGTCCACAGATACGCAGTATTTT.

This clonotype has just a few counts. J is TRBJ1-1 and V is TRBV4-3; TRBD1 is a possible D gene (5 bases). Trimming left V 4 bases short and J 8 bases short, with 17 bases between. CDR3 length: 14 amino acids. Germline V gives CDR1 LGHNA, CDR2 YSLEER. The CDR3: CASSPPGGGTEAFF. The CDR3 DNA reads as TGCGCCAGCAGCCCCCCTGGTGGGGGAACCGAAGCTTTCTTT.

In its sample, this clonotype was seen many times. The chain recombines TRBV4-1 with TRBJ1-2, with 8 bases identical to TRBD1. Germline V gene sequence: CDR1 MGHRA, CDR2 YSYEKL. The CDR3 spans 15 residues. J was trimmed by 3 bases and V by 3 bases; bases with no gene match: 6. The CDR3 loop is CASSQPGTGHYGYTF. In nucleotides, the CDR3 is TGCGCCAGCAGCCAGCCCGGGACAGGTCACTATGGCTACACCTTC.